This T cell receptor beta chain appears in the sequencing data of a study of cytomegalovirus exposure and HLA in healthy donors. A note on this clone: As yet, its antigen is unknown.

13 Jbeta primers and 60 Vbeta primers were used for the PCR. TCRdb's table, derived via immunoSEQ multiplex PCR, lists solely in-frame clones and lacks some. Of over 65,000 clones listed, roughly four fifths are singletons. The V end lost 1 base, the J end lost 4 bases, and 10 bases lay between the germline ends. Germline CDR1 SGHTA, CDR2 FQGNSA. The CDR3 has 14 amino acids. Study results and limitations: In a later analysis, CMV-associated beta chains were mostly HLA-associated, it appeared. Using a false discovery rate of 0.05, a later analysis showed that approximately 16,000 TCR beta sequences were associated with HLA alleles. Sequencing likely produced, as an artifact, a cluster of highly shared sequence variants.

Donors showed nominal health when sampled, although they likely had unrecorded immune exposures. The receptor was derived from a woman aged 25 to 39 in good health and CMV-seropositive. The chain links TRBV7-2 to TRBJ1-2; D possibly corresponds to TRBD1 (5 bases). Sequenced sample: PBMCs. In DNA form, the CDR3 reads TGTGCCAGCAGCTTAGATCACAGGCCCTATGGCTACACCTTC. Encoded protein: CASSLDHRPYGYTF. The full variable domain, completed using reference TRBV7-2 and TRBJ1-2, is GAGVSQSPSNKVTEKGKDVELRCDPISGHTALYWYRQSLGQGLEFLIYFQGNSAPDKSGLPSDRFSAERTGGSVSTLTIQRTQQEDSAVYLCASSLDHRPYGYTFGSGTRLTVV.